Shown below are 26 T cell receptor beta chains from a single sample sequenced in a study of shared clonotypes between healthy human individuals. Assay used: immunoSEQ multiplex PCR; TCRdb lists only in-frame clones, some missing. The table has some 2 million clones, 95% seen once; the top ten hold 0.1% to 0.15%. Sequenced: naive CD4+ T cells sorted from blood. Subset specified: CD45RA+ positively selected. These TCRs come from a man between 18 and 29 years old in good health.

The genes are TRBV5-1 and TRBJ1-4, with 9 bases matching TRBD1. This CDR3 spans 16 amino acids. Germline V lookup: CDR1 SGHRS, CDR2 YFSETQ. Trimming at V came to 0 bases and at J to 8 bases, leaving 8 bases not matched to a gene. This CDR3 is CASSLVGTGYREKLFF. CDR3 nucleotide sequence: TGCGCCAGCAGCTTGGTGGGGACAGGGTATCGGGAAAAACTGTTTTTT.

The chain combines TRBV6-5 with TRBJ2-6, with no clear D. The CDR3 contains 15 residues. V lost 11 bases and J 0 bases, leaving 14 bases between the germline ends. Germline V gene lookup returns CDR1 MNHEY and CDR2 SVGAGI. CDR3 residues: CASRKGNSGANVLTF. DNA for the CDR3: TGTGCCTCGAGGAAAGGGAACTCTGGGGCCAACGTCCTGACTTTC.

V and J are TRBV30 and TRBJ1-1; 7 bases are a match to TRBD1. This CDR3 contains 18 residues. J was trimmed by 0 bases and V by 1 base; bases with no gene match: 14. From germline, CDR1 is GTSNPN and CDR2 SVGIG (reference sequence). CDR3 nucleotides: TGTGCCTGGAGTGGGGTGGGAGGGGGCATATCCATGAACACTGAAGCTTTCTTT. Protein sequence: CAWSGVGGGISMNTEAFF. The complete variable domain, with remaining parts taken from reference TRBV30 and TRBJ1-1, reads SQTIHQWPATLVQPVGSPLSLECTVEGTSNPNLYWYRQAAGRGLQLLFYSVGIGQISSEVPQNLSASRPQDRQFILSSKKLLLSDSGFYLCAWSGVGGGISMNTEAFFGQGTRLTVV.

This sequence joins TRBV6-5 and TRBJ2-6; D is ambiguous. Germline-derived CDR1 and CDR2 are MNHEY and SVGAGI. V was cut by 7 bases and J by 0 bases, with 7 bases left in between. The CDR3 runs 14 residues. The CDR3 DNA reads as TGTGCCAGCAACAACAGCTCTGGGGCCAACGTCCTGACTTTC. Protein: CASNNSSGANVLTF.

For this clone: Other DNA sequences in this specimen translate into the identical CDR3. The rearrangement joins TRBV2 to TRBJ1-5; D may be TRBD1 (6 bases). V was cut by 6 bases and J by 4 bases, with 13 bases left in between. The germline V gene has CDR1 SNHLY and CDR2 FYNNEI. The CDR3 sequence is 14 residues long. CDR3 protein: CASRADRSNQPQHF. The CDR3 DNA sequence: TGTGCCAGCAGAGCCGACAGGAGTAATCAGCCCCAGCATTTT.

DNA of the CDR3: TGTGCCAGCACTCACCTGAGCGAGCAGTACTTC. Protein: CASTHLSEQYF. This sequence joins TRBV6-1 and TRBJ2-7; D unclear. V lost 7 bases, J lost 6 bases, and 10 bases lay in between. The CDR3 runs to 11 residues. Germline V gene sequence: CDR1 MNHNS, CDR2 SASEGT.

With regard to this clone: With a much larger clone just one base away, this may be a read error. The chain carries TRBV10-2 and TRBJ2-7, with 7 positions matching TRBD1. The germline V gene has CDR1 WSHSY and CDR2 SAAADI. The CDR3 loop spans 12 amino acids. With V trimmed by 6 bases and J by 3 bases, 2 bases remained unmatched. The CDR3 nucleotides read TGCGCCAGCAGCCGGGACAGCTACGAGCAGTACTTC. Amino acids: CASSRDSYEQYF.

This clone was found once. The J gene is TRBJ2-7, the V gene TRBV5-5; D might be TRBD1 (6 bases). This CDR3 has 13 amino acids. Germline CDR1 reads SGHKS; CDR2 reads YYEKEE (reference sequence). Between the trimmed V and J ends, which lost 2 bases and 3 bases, there was a span of 9 bases. The CDR3 spells CASSLTGFYEQYF. The CDR3 region has the DNA TGTGCCAGCAGCTTAACAGGGTTCTACGAGCAGTACTTC.

The chain uses TRBV6-6 and TRBJ2-2; the D is unclear. This CDR3 comprises 15 residues. V was clipped by 5 bases and J by 6 bases, with 16 bases between them. Germline V lookup: CDR1 MNHNY, CDR2 SVGAGI (reference sequence). CDR3 sequence: CASSNTFGVSGELFF. The CDR3 DNA is TGTGCCAGCAGTAATACTTTTGGGGTCTCCGGGGAGCTGTTTTTT.

The chain recombines TRBV19 with TRBJ2-3; weak D call: TRBD1 (5 bases). Germline CDR1 is LNHDA and CDR2 is SQIVND (reference sequence). V shed 6 bases and J shed 8 bases, with 12 bases lying between them. The CDR3 consists of 12 residues. Here the CDR3 reads CASRDQGSTQYF. The DNA for the CDR3 is TGTGCCAGTAGGGACCAGGGATCTACGCAGTATTTT.

The chain combines TRBV14 with TRBJ1-3; D ambiguous. CDR3 length: 12 amino acids. Trimming took 0 bases from V and 8 from J, leaving 5 bases between them. Germline loops: CDR1 SGHDN, CDR2 FVKESK. CDR3 residues: CASSQDRHTIYF. CDR3 sequence (DNA): TGTGCCAGCAGCCAAGATCGACACACCATATATTTT.

The chain combines TRBV7-9 with TRBJ1-6; tentative D call: TRBD1 (5 bases). Trimming removed 1 base from V and 8 bases from J, with 9 bases in between. This CDR3 spans 14 amino acids. Germline loops: CDR1 SEHNR, CDR2 FQNEAQ (reference sequence). DNA for the CDR3: TGTGCCAGCAGCTTAGGACAGCTTGATTCACCCCTCCACTTT. Its protein is CASSLGQLDSPLHF. The whole variable domain, remainder taken from reference TRBV7-9 and TRBJ1-6, is DTGVSQNPRHKITKRGQNVTFRCDPISEHNRLYWYRQTLGQGPEFLTYFQNEAQLEKSRLLSDRFSAERPKGSFSTLEIQRTEQGDSAMYLCASSLGQLDSPLHFGNGTRLTVT.

The J gene is TRBJ2-2, the V gene TRBV6-6; TRBD1 agrees at 10 bases. Germline CDR1 MNHNY, CDR2 SVGAGI (reference sequence). V lost 9 bases, J lost 3 bases, and 1 base stayed unmatched. CDR3 length: 13 amino acids. CDR3 sequence reads: CARGTGDTGELFF. The CDR3 region has the DNA TGTGCCAGGGGGACAGGGGACACCGGGGAGCTGTTTTTT.

V gene TRBV4-1 combines with J gene TRBJ2-7, with a possible D match to TRBD2 (5 bases). With 3 bases removed from V and 6 bases from J, the gap between germline ends came to 12 bases. The CDR3 length is 13 residues. CDR1 and CDR2 from the germline V gene are MGHRA and YSYEKL. CDR3 residues: CASSQSVEAEQYF. CDR3 nucleotide sequence: TGCGCCAGCAGCCAGTCCGTGGAGGCCGAGCAGTACTTC.

The chain carries TRBV7-9 and TRBJ2-4, with D perhaps being TRBD1 or TRBD2 (5 bases each). The CDR3 runs 17 residues. The ends were cut back, 5 bases at V and 1 base at J, with 18 bases in the middle. Looked up from germline, CDR1 is SEHNR and CDR2 is FQNEAQ (reference sequence). CDR3 sequence: CASSLREGIVAKNIQYF. The CDR3 region has the DNA TGTGCCAGCAGCCTCCGCGAGGGGATTGTTGCCAAAAACATTCAGTACTTC.

The CDR3 coding sequence is TGTGCCAGTTGGGAGACAGGGTATAGCAATCAGCCCCAGCATTTT. Protein: CASWETGYSNQPQHF. The rearrangement joins TRBV19 to TRBJ1-5; 7 bases match TRBD1. The CDR3 runs to 15 residues. J gave up 0 bases and V 8 bases, and 7 bases lay outside the gene matches. Per the germline V gene, CDR1 is LNHDA and CDR2 is SQIVND (reference sequence).

This rearrangement joins TRBV28 to TRBJ1-5; D unresolved. The CDR3 has 13 residues. Trimming stripped 7 bases from V and 5 bases from J, with 12 bases between. Germline values: CDR1 MDHEN, CDR2 SYDVKM. In DNA form, the CDR3 reads TGTGCCAGCATAGGTACACGCGATCAGCCCCAGCATTTT. Amino acid sequence: CASIGTRDQPQHF. Filled out from reference TRBV28 and TRBJ1-5, the complete variable domain reads DVKVTQSSRYLVKRTGEKVFLECVQDMDHENMFWYRQDPGLGLRLIYFSYDVKMKEKGDIPEGYSVSREKKERFSLILESASTNQTSMYLCASIGTRDQPQHFGDGTRLSIL.

V is TRBV19 and J is TRBJ1-6; D gene uncertain. There are 15 residues in the CDR3. V was shortened by 7 bases and J by 6 bases, with 16 bases between the two germline ends. Per the germline V gene, CDR1 is LNHDA and CDR2 is SQIVND (reference sequence). CDR3: CASTPAAGINSPLHF. The CDR3 coding sequence is TGTGCCAGTACCCCGGCAGCGGGGATTAATTCACCCCTCCACTTT. Based on the CDR3 plus reference TRBV19 and TRBJ1-6, the full variable domain is DGGITQSPKYLFRKEGQNVTLSCEQNLNHDAMYWYRQDPGQGLRLIYYSQIVNDFQKGDIAEGYSVSREKKESFPLTVTSAQKNPTAFYLCASTPAAGINSPLHFGNGTRLTVT.

The chain couples TRBV5-6 to TRBJ2-3; 13 bases are shared with TRBD2. V shed 2 bases and J 6 bases; nucleotides not matched to a gene: 3. This CDR3 has 15 amino acids. Germline V gives CDR1 SGHDT, CDR2 YYEEEE. The CDR3: CASSFRTSGSDTQYF. The CDR3 nucleotides read TGTGCCAGCAGCTTCAGGACTAGCGGGAGCGATACGCAGTATTTT.

The V gene is TRBV5-4, the J gene TRBJ2-5; 8 nucleotides agree with TRBD2. The V and J ends lost 1 base and 5 bases, in that order; junction bases with no gene match: 13. From germline, CDR1 is SGHNT and CDR2 YYREEE (reference sequence). The CDR3 totals 17 residues. This chain's CDR3 is CASSLRGDSGGRETQYF. The CDR3, as DNA: TGTGCCAGCAGCTTGAGGGGAGACAGCGGGGGTAGGGAGACCCAGTACTTC.

The chain recombines TRBV11-2 with TRBJ2-3, with TRBD2 matching 14 bases. CDR1 and CDR2 from the germline V gene are SGHAT and FQNNGV. The CDR3 totals 16 residues. The V and J ends lost 5 bases and 4 bases, in that order; junction bases with no gene match: 5. The CDR3 protein is CASSPGLAGASDTQYF. Here the CDR3 DNA reads TGTGCCAGCAGCCCGGGACTAGCGGGAGCATCAGATACGCAGTATTTT.

The chain couples TRBV30 to TRBJ1-5, with D possibly TRBD1 on 5 matching bases. The CDR3 extends over 13 amino acids. With 2 bases removed from V and 7 bases from J, the gap between germline ends came to 12 bases. CDR1 and CDR2 from the germline V gene are GTSNPN and SVGIG (reference sequence). The CDR3 DNA reads TGTGCCTGGAGTACCCAGGGAAACCAGCCCCAGCATTTT. It encodes CAWSTQGNQPQHF.

This clone was observed once. This chain uses TRBV5-6 with TRBJ1-1; D is perhaps TRBD1 (5 bases). Germline CDR1 reads SGHDT; CDR2 reads YYEEEE. This CDR3 has 14 amino acids. With 3 bases removed from V and 4 bases from J, the gap between germline ends came to 13 bases. The CDR3 is CASSWTGGPTEAFF. In DNA form, the CDR3 reads TGTGCCAGCAGCTGGACCGGGGGACCCACTGAAGCTTTCTTT. The full variable domain, in which reference TRBV5-6 and TRBJ1-1 provide the parts outside the CDR3, is DAGVTQSPTHLIKTRGQQVTLRCSPKSGHDTVSWYQQALGQGPQFIFQYYEEEERQRGNFPDRFSGHQFPNYSSELNVNALLLGDSALYLCASSWTGGPTEAFFGQGTRLTVV.

This clone has only one observation. The chain couples TRBV10-3 to TRBJ2-5; D unclear. The CDR3 consists of 14 residues. Trimming cost V 3 bases and J 4 bases, with 12 bases left between them. The germline CDR1 and CDR2 sequences are ENHRY and SYGVKD. The DNA of the CDR3 is TGTGCCATCAGTGAACAGAAGAATACAGAGACCCAGTACTTC. Encoded protein: CAISEQKNTETQYF.

The rearrangement uses TRBV7-6 and TRBJ1-3, with D uncertain. Trimming pared 3 bases from V and 3 bases from J, leaving 9 bases between. Germline V lookup: CDR1 SGHVS, CDR2 FNYEAQ. The CDR3 has 14 residues. CDR3 sequence reads: CASSLEMDGNTIYF. Here the CDR3 DNA reads TGTGCCAGCAGCTTGGAGATGGATGGAAACACCATATATTTT.

V is TRBV7-9 and J is TRBJ1-4, with D possibly being TRBD1 (5 bases). The CDR3 length is 17 residues. The ends were cut back, 1 base at V and 0 bases at J, with 12 bases in the middle. Germline V lookup: CDR1 SEHNR, CDR2 FQNEAQ (reference sequence). The CDR3 sequence: CASSLGEWTTTNEKLFF. The CDR3 nucleotides are TGTGCCAGCAGCTTAGGGGAATGGACAACAACTAATGAAAAACTGTTTTTT.